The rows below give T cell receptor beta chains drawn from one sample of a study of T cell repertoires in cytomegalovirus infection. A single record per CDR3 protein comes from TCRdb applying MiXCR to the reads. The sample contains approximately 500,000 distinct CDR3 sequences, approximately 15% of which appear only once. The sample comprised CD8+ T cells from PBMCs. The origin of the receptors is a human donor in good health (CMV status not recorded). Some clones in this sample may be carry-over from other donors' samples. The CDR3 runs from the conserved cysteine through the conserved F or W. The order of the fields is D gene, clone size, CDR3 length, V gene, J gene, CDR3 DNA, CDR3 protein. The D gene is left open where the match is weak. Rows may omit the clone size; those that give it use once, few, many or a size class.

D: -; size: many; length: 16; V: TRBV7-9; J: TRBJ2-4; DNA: TGTGCCAGCAGCTTGCCACAGCCCGAGGCCAAAAACATTCAGTACTTC; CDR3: CASSLPQPEAKNIQYF
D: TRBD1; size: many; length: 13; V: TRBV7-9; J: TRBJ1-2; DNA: TGTGCCAGCAGCCTGGGACAGGTCTATGGCTACACCTTC; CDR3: CASSLGQVYGYTF
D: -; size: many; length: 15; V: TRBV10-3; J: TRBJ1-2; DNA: TGTGCCATCAGTGAGGGGTGGACAGCGAACTATGGCTACACCTTC; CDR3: CAISEGWTANYGYTF
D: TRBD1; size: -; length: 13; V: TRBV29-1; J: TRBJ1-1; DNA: TGCAGCGCCCCGGCGGACAGGGTCACTGAAGCTTTCTTT; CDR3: CSAPADRVTEAFF
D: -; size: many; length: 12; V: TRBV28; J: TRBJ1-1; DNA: TGTGCCAGCAGTCTACCCGCGTATGAAGCTTTCTTT; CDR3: CASSLPAYEAFF
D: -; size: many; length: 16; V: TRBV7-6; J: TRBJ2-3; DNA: TGTGCCAGCAGCTTAGAGGTGGGGGGCGTGGGGGATACGCAGTATTTT; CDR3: CASSLEVGGVGDTQYF
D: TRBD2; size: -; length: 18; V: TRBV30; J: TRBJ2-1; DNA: TGTGCCTGGAGTGGGGGGACTAGCGGGTTTAGCTCCTACAATGAGCAGTTCTTC; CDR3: CAWSGGTSGFSSYNEQFF
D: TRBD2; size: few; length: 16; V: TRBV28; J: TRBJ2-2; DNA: TGTGCCAGCAGAGTATTGAGCGGGAGCGCTACCGGGGAGCTGTTTTTT; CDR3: CASRVLSGSATGELFF
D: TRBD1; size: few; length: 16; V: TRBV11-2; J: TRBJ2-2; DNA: TGTGCCAGCAGCTTAGCGGAGACAGGGGTCGCCGGGGAGCTGTTTTTT; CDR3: CASSLAETGVAGELFF
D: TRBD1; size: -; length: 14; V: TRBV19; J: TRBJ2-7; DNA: TGTGCCAGTAGTCCGTACAGGGGCAGTGTCGAGCAGTACTTC; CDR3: CASSPYRGSVEQYF
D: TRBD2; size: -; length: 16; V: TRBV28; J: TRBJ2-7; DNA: TGTGCCAGCAGTTCCCCCCCCAGCGGGAGGCGGGACGAGCAGTACTTC; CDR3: CASSSPPSGRRDEQYF
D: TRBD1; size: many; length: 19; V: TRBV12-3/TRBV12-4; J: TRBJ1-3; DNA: TGTGCCAGCAGTTCCTCCGGGACAGGGAATGCGGATTCTGGAAACACCATATATTTT; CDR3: CASSSSGTGNADSGNTIYF
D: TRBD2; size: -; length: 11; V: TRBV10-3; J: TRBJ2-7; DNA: TGTGCCATACTAGCGGGAGTGGAGCAGTACTTC; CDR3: CAILAGVEQYF
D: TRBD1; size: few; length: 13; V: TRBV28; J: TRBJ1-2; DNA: TGTGCCAGCAGTCGCAGGGACAGGAGTGGCTACACCTTC; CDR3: CASSRRDRSGYTF
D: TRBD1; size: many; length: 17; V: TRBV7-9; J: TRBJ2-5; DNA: TGTGCCAGCAGCGCTCCTCTTGGACAGGCTTTTCAAGAGACCCAGTACTTC; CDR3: CASSAPLGQAFQETQYF
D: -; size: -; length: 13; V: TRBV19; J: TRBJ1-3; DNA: TGTGCCAGTAGTCCCAGCTCTGGAAACACCATATATTTT; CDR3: CASSPSSGNTIYF
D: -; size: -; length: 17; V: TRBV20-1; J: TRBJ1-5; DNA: TGCAGTGCTAGAGATCCACCGGGACACGGTGGGAATCAGCCCCAGCATTTT; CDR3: CSARDPPGHGGNQPQHF
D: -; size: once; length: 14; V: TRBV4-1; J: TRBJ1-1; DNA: TGCGCCAGCAGCCAAGCCACCATTGGCCGTGAAGCTTTCTTT; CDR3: CASSQATIGREAFF
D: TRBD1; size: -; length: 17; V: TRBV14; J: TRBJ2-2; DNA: TGTGCCAGCAGCCAGCAGTCTAAACAGGGGGCAATCGGGGAGCTGTTTTTT; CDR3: CASSQQSKQGAIGELFF
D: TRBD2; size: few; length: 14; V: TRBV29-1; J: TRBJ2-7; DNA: TGCAGCGTTGAAGTAGCGGGGGGGGACTACGAGCAGTACTTC; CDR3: CSVEVAGGDYEQYF
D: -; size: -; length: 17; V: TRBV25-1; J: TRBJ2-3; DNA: TGTGCCAGCAGTGATGGGATCCCAGGCGGTCGCACAGATACGCAGTATTTT; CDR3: CASSDGIPGGRTDTQYF
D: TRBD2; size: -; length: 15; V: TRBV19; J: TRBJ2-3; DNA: TGTGCCAGTAGTACGTGGACTAGCGGGGATGATACGCAGTATTTT; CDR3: CASSTWTSGDDTQYF
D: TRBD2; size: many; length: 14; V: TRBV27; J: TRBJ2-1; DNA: TGTGCCAGCAGTTTAGCGGGGGGGCAAAATGAGCAGTTCTTC; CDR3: CASSLAGGQNEQFF
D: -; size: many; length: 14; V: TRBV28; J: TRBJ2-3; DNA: TGTGCCAGCAGTTTAATAAACAGCCCAGATACGCAGTATTTT; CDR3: CASSLINSPDTQYF
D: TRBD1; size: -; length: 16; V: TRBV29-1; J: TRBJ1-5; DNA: TGCAGCGTCGGAAGGGAGGGACAGGATGGCAATCAGCCCCAGCATTTT; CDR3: CSVGREGQDGNQPQHF
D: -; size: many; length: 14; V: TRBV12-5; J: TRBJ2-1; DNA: TGTGCTAGTGGTTTGACCCAGGGGAACAATGAGCAGTTCTTC; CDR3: CASGLTQGNNEQFF
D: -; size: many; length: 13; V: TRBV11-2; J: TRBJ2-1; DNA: TGTGCCAGCAGCCTAACGAGCGGCGATGAGCAGTTCTTC; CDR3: CASSLTSGDEQFF
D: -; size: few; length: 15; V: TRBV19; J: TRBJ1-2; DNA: TGTGCCAGTAGTATAGCCGAGACAGTAAACTATGGCTACACCTTC; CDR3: CASSIAETVNYGYTF
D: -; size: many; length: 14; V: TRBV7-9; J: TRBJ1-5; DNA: TGTGCCAGCAGCCCAGCTGGGGGGAATCAGCCCCAGCATTTT; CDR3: CASSPAGGNQPQHF
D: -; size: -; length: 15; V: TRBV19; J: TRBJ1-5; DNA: TGTGCCAGTACTACCCGGGGGGGAAGCAATCAGCCCCAGCATTTT; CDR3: CASTTRGGSNQPQHF
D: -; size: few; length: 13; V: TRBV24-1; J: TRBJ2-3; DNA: TGTGCCACCAGTAGCGCTAGCACAGATACGCAGTATTTT; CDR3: CATSSASTDTQYF
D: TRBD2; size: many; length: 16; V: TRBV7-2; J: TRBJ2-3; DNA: TGTGCCAGCAGCTTAGAAGCCGGGGGGGCCGAAGATACGCAGTATTTT; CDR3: CASSLEAGGAEDTQYF